The 13 T cell receptor beta chains below come from one sample, sequenced in a study of CD8+CD57+ T cells in acquired aplastic anemia. Genomic DNA, serving as template, underwent TCR beta VDJ and CDR3 profiling. TCRdb ran MiXCR on the reads and lists one entry per CDR3 protein. The sample contains about 220,000 distinct CDR3 sequences, approximately 35% of which appear only once. Input material: sorted CD4+, CD8+, or CD8+CD57+ T cells (not recorded which) from PBMCs. Receptor source: a human donor in good health, serving as a control.

The genes are TRBV30 and TRBJ2-2; D not resolved. Trimming removed 0 bases from V and 6 bases from J, with 14 bases in between. Germline-derived CDR1 and CDR2 are GTSNPN and SVGIG (reference sequence). The CDR3 length is 15 residues. The CDR3 sequence: CAWSVSLGIAGELFF. In nucleotides, the CDR3 is TGTGCCTGGAGTGTATCGTTAGGGATCGCCGGGGAGCTGTTTTTT.

V gene TRBV12-3 or TRBV12-4 combines with J gene TRBJ2-2, with D perhaps matching TRBD2 (5 bases). V shed 5 bases and J shed 7 bases, with 14 bases lying between them. The CDR3 has 14 residues. The CDR3 spells CASSTGGLVGELFF. In DNA form, the CDR3 reads TGTGCCAGCAGTACGGGCGGGTTGGTCGGGGAGCTGTTTTTT.

This clonotype appeared a single time. This may arise from a read error, as a much more abundant clone is one base away. This chain links TRBV12-3 or TRBV12-4 with TRBJ2-7; maybe TRBD1 (6 bases). The CDR3 totals 13 residues. CDR3 region: CASSRTVSYEQHF. Written as DNA, the CDR3 is TGTGCCAGCAGCCGGACAGTCTCCTACGAGCAGCACTTC.

The V call is TRBV15, the J call TRBJ2-7; D possibly corresponds to TRBD2 (5 bases). V was pared by 3 bases and J by 4 bases, with 16 bases between. The CDR3 totals 15 residues. Germline loops: CDR1 LNHNV, CDR2 YYDKDF (reference sequence). Written as DNA, the CDR3 is TGTGCCACCAGCAGGGCTCCCGGGGTGAGGTACGAGCAGTACTTC. This sequence encodes CATSRAPGVRYEQYF. Combining the CDR3 with reference TRBV15 and TRBJ2-7 gives the whole variable domain DAMVIQNPRYQVTQFGKPVTLSCSQTLNHNVMYWYQQKSSQAPKLLFHYYDKDFNNEADTPDNFQSRRPNTSFCFLDIRSPGLGDTAMYLCATSRAPGVRYEQYFGPGTRLTVT.

V is TRBV7-2 and J is TRBJ1-2, with D possibly being TRBD1 (5 bases). With 5 bases removed from V and 14 bases from J, the gap between germline ends came to 24 bases. The CDR3 is 14 amino acids. CDR1 SGHTA and CDR2 FQGNSA come from the germline V gene. CDR3 amino acids: CASSPMGGVYGHTF. The CDR3 DNA is TGTGCCAGCAGCCCTATGGGGGGAGTCTATGGCCATACCTTC.

The J gene is TRBJ1-5, the V gene TRBV19, with 8 positions matching TRBD1. Germline CDR1 LNHDA, CDR2 SQIVND (reference sequence). Trimming cost V 4 bases and J 7 bases; bases outside gene matches: 15. This CDR3 has 17 residues. The CDR3 loop is CASSRLAGTGGRQPQHF. The CDR3 DNA reads TGTGCCAGTAGTAGACTAGCCGGGACAGGAGGGAGGCAGCCCCAGCATTTT.

In this sample, this clonotype turned up a few times. The chain uses TRBV27 and TRBJ1-2; D is perhaps TRBD1 (6 bases). The ends were cut back, 3 bases at V and 7 bases at J, with 18 bases in the middle. The CDR3 totals 15 residues. CDR1 is MNHEY, CDR2 SMNVEV, per germline (reference sequence). In nucleotides, the CDR3 is TGTGCCAGCAGTTTCCTGGACAGCTTAAGTGGTGGCTACACCTTC. It specifies CASSFLDSLSGGYTF.

This clonotype was observed once. This chain connects TRBV15 to TRBJ1-2, with D maybe TRBD1 (6 bases). Between the trimmed V and J ends, which lost 3 bases and 6 bases, there was a span of 17 bases. The germline gives CDR1 LNHNV, CDR2 YYDKDF (reference sequence). This CDR3 is built from 15 residues. The CDR3 protein is CATSSQLDSFNGYTF. The CDR3 coding sequence is TGTGCCACCAGCAGCCAATTGGACAGTTTTAATGGCTACACCTTC.

The rearrangement links TRBV10-1 to TRBJ2-7; D gene unclear. The CDR3 has 14 residues. V was cut by 6 bases and J by 4 bases, with 16 bases left in between. CDR1 WNHNN and CDR2 SYGVQD come from the germline V gene (reference sequence). The CDR3 region is CASSLVQAKYEQYF. The CDR3 DNA reads TGCGCCAGCAGCTTGGTGCAGGCAAAGTACGAGCAGTACTTC.

This clonotype was detected ten times or more. The chain has TRBV20-1 and TRBJ2-5, with D perhaps matching TRBD1 or TRBD2 (5 bases each). The CDR3 has 14 amino acids. Looked up from germline, CDR1 is DFQATT and CDR2 is SNEGSKA (reference sequence). V dropped 0 bases and J dropped 1 base, with 9 bases sitting between them. The CDR3 DNA sequence: TGCAGTGCTAGAGATCCGGGGACCCAAGAGACCCAGTACTTC. It encodes CSARDPGTQETQYF.

This clonotype came up many times. One junction end disagrees with the germline gene, perhaps due to a read error. This sequence joins TRBV4-1 and TRBJ2-7; no definite D call. CDR3 length: 16 amino acids. Per germline, CDR1 MGHRA and CDR2 YSYEKL. Written as DNA, the CDR3 is TGTGCCAGCAGCCAAGATTCGGCGTGGGCGAGGTACGAGCAGTACTTC. Translating gives CASSQDSAWARYEQYF.

The J gene is TRBJ1-3, the V gene TRBV19, with D tentatively TRBD1 (6 bases). Germline CDR1 is LNHDA and CDR2 is SQIVND (reference sequence). The CDR3 loop spans 15 amino acids. The ends were cut back, 8 bases at V and 0 bases at J, with 14 bases in the middle. Here the CDR3 reads CASGGEGGSGNTIYF. The CDR3 nucleotides are TGTGCCAGTGGGGGCGAGGGGGGCTCTGGAAACACCATATATTTT. Full variable domain (remainder filled in from reference TRBV19 and TRBJ1-3): DGGITQSPKYLFRKEGQNVTLSCEQNLNHDAMYWYRQDPGQGLRLIYYSQIVNDFQKGDIAEGYSVSREKKESFPLTVTSAQKNPTAFYLCASGGEGGSGNTIYFGEGSWLTVV.

This sequence joins TRBV29-1 and TRBJ2-7; D possibly corresponds to TRBD1 (6 bases). The germline gives CDR1 SQVTM, CDR2 ANQGSEA. The CDR3 runs to 14 residues. The ends were cut back, 6 bases at V and 9 bases at J, with 24 bases in the middle. CDR3 amino acids: CSVTTGFNTDTQYF. Here the CDR3 DNA reads TGCAGCGTCACAACAGGGTTCAACACAGATACGCAGTACTTC.